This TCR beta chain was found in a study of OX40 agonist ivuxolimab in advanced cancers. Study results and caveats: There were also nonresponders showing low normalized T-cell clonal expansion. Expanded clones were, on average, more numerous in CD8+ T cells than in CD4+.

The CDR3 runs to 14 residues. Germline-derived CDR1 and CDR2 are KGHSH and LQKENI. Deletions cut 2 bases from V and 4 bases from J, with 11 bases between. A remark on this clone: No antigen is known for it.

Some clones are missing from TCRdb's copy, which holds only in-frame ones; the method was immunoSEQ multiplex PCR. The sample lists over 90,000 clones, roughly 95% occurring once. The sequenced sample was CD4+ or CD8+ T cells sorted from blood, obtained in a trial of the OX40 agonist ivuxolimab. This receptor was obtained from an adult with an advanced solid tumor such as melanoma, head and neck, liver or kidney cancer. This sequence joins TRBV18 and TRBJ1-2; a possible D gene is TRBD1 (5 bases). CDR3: CASSPGETAYGYTF. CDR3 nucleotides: TGTGCCAGCTCACCAGGGGAGACAGCCTATGGCTACACCTTC.